Listed below are T cell receptor beta chains from one sample, sequenced in a study of Ad26.COV2.S vaccination and SARS-CoV-2 variants. Data came from immunoSEQ multiplex PCR; TCRdb stores just in-frame clones and leaves some out. The sample gives about 680,000 clones, more than 70% of which show up once; approximately 1.5% is in the top ten. Sequencing used peripheral blood, obtained in a trial of Ad26.COV2.S vaccine versus placebo. Receptor source: a person aged 18-65 years who received the Ad26.COV2.S COVID-19 vaccine or a placebo. The CDR3 runs from the conserved cysteine through the conserved F or W. A D gene is named only where the DNA matches it firmly.

V gene,J gene,D gene,CDR3 protein,CDR3 DNA
TRBV10-1,TRBJ1-1,TRBD1,CAITDRGNTEAFF,TGCGCCATAACAGACAGGGGGAACACTGAAGCTTTCTTT
TRBV19,TRBJ2-6,TRBD1,CASSRDRSGANVLTF,TGTGCCAGTAGCCGGGACAGATCTGGGGCCAACGTCCTGACTTTC
TRBV3-1/TRBV3-2,TRBJ2-5,-,CASSQGGGGAETQYF,TGTGCCAGCAGCCAAGGAGGTGGGGGGGCGGAGACCCAGTACTTC
TRBV7-2,TRBJ2-4,-,CASSLDHSLAKNIQYF,TGTGCCAGCAGCTTAGATCACAGCCTAGCCAAAAACATTCAGTACTTC
TRBV5-1,TRBJ1-2,TRBD1,CASSSSVDRGHGYTF,TGCGCCAGCAGCTCATCGGTAGACAGGGGGCACGGCTACACCTTC
TRBV27,TRBJ2-7,-,CASKLYRDQTYEQYF,TGTGCCAGCAAACTATACAGGGATCAGACCTACGAGCAGTACTTC
TRBV5-4,TRBJ2-5,-,CASSLVGGTKETQYF,TGTGCCAGCAGCTTGGTAGGTGGGACAAAAGAGACCCAGTACTTC
TRBV19,TRBJ2-1,-,CASSLGSYNEQFF,TGTGCCAGTAGTTTGGGCTCTTACAATGAGCAGTTCTTC
TRBV5-8,TRBJ2-7,-,CASSLVVAAGSPYEQYF,TGTGCCAGCAGCTTGGTAGTGGCGGCAGGGTCACCCTACGAGCAGTACTTC
TRBV6-5,TRBJ1-1,-,CASSYSAGRDTEAFF,TGTGCCAGCAGTTACTCGGCAGGGCGGGACACTGAAGCTTTCTTT
TRBV2,TRBJ1-2,-,CASSGLNYGYTF,TGTGCCAGCAGTGGCCTTAACTATGGCTACACCTTC
TRBV7-2,TRBJ1-6,-,CASSFLLQHSSYNSPLHF,TGTGCCAGCAGCTTTCTACTACAGCACAGCTCCTATAATTCACCCCTCCACTTT
TRBV19,TRBJ2-6,TRBD1,CASRKDRAPGANVLTF,TGTGCCAGTAGGAAGGACAGGGCCCCTGGGGCCAACGTCCTGACTTTC
TRBV29-1,TRBJ2-5,TRBD1,CSVDPGTEYQETQYF,TGCAGCGTTGACCCCGGGACAGAGTACCAAGAGACCCAGTACTTC
TRBV5-1,TRBJ1-6,-,CASSLARVGDSPLHF,TGCGCCAGCAGCTTGGCAAGGGTCGGGGATTCACCCCTCCACTTT
TRBV6-5,TRBJ2-1,-,CASRRQVGPWDEQFF,TGTGCCAGCAGGAGACAGGTGGGACCTTGGGATGAGCAGTTCTTC
TRBV5-1,TRBJ2-7,-,CASSLEAGRVSYEQYF,TGCGCCAGCAGCTTGGAGGCGGGGCGGGTCTCCTACGAGCAGTACTTC
TRBV6-6,TRBJ2-3,-,CASSRQPSTDTQYF,TGTGCCAGCAGTCGACAGCCGAGCACAGATACGCAGTATTTT